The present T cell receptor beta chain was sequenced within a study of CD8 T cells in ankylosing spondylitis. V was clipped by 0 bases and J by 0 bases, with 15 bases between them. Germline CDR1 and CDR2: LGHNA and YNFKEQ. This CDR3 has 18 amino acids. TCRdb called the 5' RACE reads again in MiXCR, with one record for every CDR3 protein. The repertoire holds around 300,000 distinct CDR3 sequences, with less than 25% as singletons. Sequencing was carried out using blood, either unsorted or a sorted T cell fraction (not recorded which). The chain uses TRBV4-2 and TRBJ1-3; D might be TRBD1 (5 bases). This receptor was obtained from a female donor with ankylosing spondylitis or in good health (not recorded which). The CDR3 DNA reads TGTGCCAGCAGCCAAGATTGGTCAGGGCTCCTCTCTGGAAACACCATATATTTT. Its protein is CASSQDWSGLLSGNTIYF.